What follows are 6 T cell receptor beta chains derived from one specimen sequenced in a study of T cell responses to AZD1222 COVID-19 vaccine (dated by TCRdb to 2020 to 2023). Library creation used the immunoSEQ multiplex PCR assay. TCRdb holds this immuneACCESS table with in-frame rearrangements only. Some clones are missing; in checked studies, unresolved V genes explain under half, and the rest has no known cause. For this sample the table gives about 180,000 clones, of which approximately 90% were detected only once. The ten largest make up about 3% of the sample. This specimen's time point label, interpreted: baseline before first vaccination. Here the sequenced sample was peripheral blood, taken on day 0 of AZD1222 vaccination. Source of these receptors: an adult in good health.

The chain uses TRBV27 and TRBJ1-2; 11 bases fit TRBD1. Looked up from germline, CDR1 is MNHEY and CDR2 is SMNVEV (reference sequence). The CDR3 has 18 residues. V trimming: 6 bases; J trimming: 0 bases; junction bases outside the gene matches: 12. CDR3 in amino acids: CASRRRPGTGGPNYGYTF. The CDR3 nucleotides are TGTGCCAGCAGGCGCCGGCCCGGGACAGGGGGACCTAACTATGGCTACACCTTC.

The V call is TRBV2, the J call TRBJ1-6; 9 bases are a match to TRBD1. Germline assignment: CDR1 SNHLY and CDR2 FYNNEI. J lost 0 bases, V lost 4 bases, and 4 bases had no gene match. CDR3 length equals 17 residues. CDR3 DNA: TGTGCCAGCAGTGTAGGACAGGGGCTCTCCTATAATTCACCCCTCCACTTT. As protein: CASSVGQGLSYNSPLHF.

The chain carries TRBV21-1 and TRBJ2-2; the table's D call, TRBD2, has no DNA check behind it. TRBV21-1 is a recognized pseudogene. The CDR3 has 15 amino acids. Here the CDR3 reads CASSKERSNTGELFF. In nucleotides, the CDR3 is TGTGCCAGCAGCAAAGAGAGAAGCAACACCGGGGAGCTGTTTTTT.

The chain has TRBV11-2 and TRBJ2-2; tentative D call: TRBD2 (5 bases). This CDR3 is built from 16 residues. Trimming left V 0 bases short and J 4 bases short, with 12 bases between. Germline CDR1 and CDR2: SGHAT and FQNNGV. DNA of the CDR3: TGTGCCAGCAGCTTAGAGATGAGGGTTGGCACCGGGGAGCTGTTTTTT. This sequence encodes CASSLEMRVGTGELFF.

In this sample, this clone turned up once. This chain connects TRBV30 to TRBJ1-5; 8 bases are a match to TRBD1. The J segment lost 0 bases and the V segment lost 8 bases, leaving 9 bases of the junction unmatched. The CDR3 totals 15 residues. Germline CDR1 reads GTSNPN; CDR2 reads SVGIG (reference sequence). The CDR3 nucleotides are TGTGCCAGCGGGACAGGTAGATATAGCAATCAGCCCCAGCATTTT. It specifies CASGTGRYSNQPQHF.

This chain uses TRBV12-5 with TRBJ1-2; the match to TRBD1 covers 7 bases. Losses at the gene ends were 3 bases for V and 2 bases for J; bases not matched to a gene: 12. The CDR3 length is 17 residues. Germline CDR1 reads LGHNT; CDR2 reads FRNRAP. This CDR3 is CASGFPSPADRNYGYTF. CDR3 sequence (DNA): TGTGCTAGTGGTTTCCCGTCACCCGCGGACAGGAACTATGGCTACACCTTC.